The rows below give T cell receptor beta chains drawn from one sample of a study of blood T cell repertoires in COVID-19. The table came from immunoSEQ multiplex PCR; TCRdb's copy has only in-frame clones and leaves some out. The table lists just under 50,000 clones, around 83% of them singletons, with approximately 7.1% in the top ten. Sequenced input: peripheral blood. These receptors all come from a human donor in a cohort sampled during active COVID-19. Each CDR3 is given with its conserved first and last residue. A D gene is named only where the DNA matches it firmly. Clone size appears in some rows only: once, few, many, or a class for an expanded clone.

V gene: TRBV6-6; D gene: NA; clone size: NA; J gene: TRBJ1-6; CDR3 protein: CASSYSRSENSPLHF; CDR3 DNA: TGTGCCAGCAGTTACTCGAGGTCAGAAAATTCACCCCTCCACTTT
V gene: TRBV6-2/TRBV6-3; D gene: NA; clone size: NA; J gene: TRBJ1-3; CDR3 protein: CASSPGNGNTIYF; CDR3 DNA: TGTGCCAGCAGTCCAGGGAATGGAAACACCATATATTTT
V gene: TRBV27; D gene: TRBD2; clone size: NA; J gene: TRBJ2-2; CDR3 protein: CASSLLLAGGSGTGELFF; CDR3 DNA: TGTGCCAGCAGTTTGCTCCTAGCGGGAGGTTCGGGCACCGGGGAGCTGTTTTTT
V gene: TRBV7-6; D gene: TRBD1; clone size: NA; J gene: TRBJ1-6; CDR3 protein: CASSFRDRGNSPLHF; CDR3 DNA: TGTGCCAGCAGCTTCCGGGACAGGGGAAATTCACCCCTCCACTTT
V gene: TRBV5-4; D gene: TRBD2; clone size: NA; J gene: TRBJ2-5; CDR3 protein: CASSLGLADQETQYF; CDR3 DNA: TGTGCCAGCAGCTTGGGACTAGCGGACCAAGAGACCCAGTACTTC
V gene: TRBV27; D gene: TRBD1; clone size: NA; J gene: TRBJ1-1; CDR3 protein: CASSSRQGANHEAFF; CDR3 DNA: TGTGCCAGCAGTTCACGACAGGGCGCTAATCATGAAGCTTTCTTT
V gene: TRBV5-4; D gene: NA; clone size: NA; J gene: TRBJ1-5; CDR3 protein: CASSLGLNSNQPQHF; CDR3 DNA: TGTGCCAGCAGCTTGGGACTCAATAGCAATCAGCCCCAGCATTTT
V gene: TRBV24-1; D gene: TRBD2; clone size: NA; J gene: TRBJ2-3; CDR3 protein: CATSDPASGSTDTQYF; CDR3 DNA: TGTGCCACCAGTGACCCCGCTAGCGGTAGCACAGATACGCAGTATTTT
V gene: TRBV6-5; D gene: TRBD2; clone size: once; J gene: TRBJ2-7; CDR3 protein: CASSSAGTSGSYEQYF; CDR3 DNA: TGTGCCAGCAGTTCGGCAGGGACTAGCGGATCCTACGAGCAGTACTTC
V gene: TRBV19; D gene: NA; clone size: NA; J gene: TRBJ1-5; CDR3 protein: CASSIQDSNQPQHF; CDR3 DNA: TGTGCCAGTAGTATACAGGATAGCAATCAGCCCCAGCATTTT
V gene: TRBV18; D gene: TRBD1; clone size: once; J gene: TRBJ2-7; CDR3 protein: CASSPARQGNEQYF; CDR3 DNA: TGTGCCAGCTCCCCGGCGAGACAGGGCAACGAGCAGTACTTC
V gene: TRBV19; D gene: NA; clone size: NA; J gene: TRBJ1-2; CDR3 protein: CASSIAAEYGYTF; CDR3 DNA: TGTGCCAGTAGTATAGCGGCGGAGTATGGCTACACCTTC
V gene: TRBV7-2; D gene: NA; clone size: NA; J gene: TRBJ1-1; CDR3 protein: CASSLGRNTEAFF; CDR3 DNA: TGTGCCAGCAGCTTAGGTAGGAACACTGAAGCTTTCTTT
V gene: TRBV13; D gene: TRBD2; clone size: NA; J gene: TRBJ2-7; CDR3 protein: CASSIGTSGRAGNYEQYF; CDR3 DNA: TGTGCCAGCAGCATCGGGACTAGCGGGAGGGCCGGGAACTACGAGCAGTACTTC
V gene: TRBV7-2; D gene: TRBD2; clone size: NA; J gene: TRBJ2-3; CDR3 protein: CASSFGAGGRTDTQYF; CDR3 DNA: TGTGCCAGCAGCTTTGGAGCGGGGGGTCGGACAGATACGCAGTATTTT
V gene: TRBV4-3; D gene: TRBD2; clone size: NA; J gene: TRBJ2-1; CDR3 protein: CASSQEGGSFLSEQFF; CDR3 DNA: TGCGCCAGCAGCCAAGAAGGCGGGAGTTTTCTAAGCGAGCAGTTCTTC
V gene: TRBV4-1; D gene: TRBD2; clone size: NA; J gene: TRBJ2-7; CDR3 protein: CASSREAGGTYEQYF; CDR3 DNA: TGCGCCAGCAGCCGAGAGGCGGGAGGGACCTACGAGCAGTACTTC
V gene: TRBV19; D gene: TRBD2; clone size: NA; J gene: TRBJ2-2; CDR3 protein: CASSSGRETNTGELFF; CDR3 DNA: TGTGCCAGTAGTTCCGGGCGGGAGACGAACACCGGGGAGCTGTTTTTT
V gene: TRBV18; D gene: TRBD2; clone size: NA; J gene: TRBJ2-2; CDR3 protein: CASSPREGSGTGELFF; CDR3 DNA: TGTGCCAGCTCACCACGGGAGGGATCGGGCACCGGGGAGCTGTTTTTT
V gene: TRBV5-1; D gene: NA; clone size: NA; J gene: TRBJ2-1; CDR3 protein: CASSPTRLEQFF; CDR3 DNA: TGCGCCAGCAGCCCAACTAGACTTGAGCAGTTCTTC
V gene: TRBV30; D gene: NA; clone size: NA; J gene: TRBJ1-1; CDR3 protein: CAWGRENTEAFF; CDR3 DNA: TGTGCCTGGGGACGGGAAAACACTGAAGCTTTCTTT
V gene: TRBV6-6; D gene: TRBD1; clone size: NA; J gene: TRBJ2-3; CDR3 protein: CASTQDRVYTDTQYF; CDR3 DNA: TGTGCCAGCACCCAGGACAGGGTATACACAGATACGCAGTATTTT
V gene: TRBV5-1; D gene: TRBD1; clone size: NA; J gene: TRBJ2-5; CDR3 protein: CASSSRDRGEKTQYF; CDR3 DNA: TGCGCCAGCAGCTCCCGGGACAGGGGAGAAAAGACCCAGTACTTC
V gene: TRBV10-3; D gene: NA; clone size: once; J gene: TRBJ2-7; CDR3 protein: CAISEWWATGIAYEQYF; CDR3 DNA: TGTGCCATCAGTGAGTGGTGGGCGACAGGTATCGCCTACGAGCAGTACTTC
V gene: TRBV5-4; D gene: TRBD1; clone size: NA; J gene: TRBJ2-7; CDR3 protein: CASSSGQGVHEQYF; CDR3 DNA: TGTGCCAGCAGCTCCGGACAGGGGGTCCACGAGCAGTACTTC
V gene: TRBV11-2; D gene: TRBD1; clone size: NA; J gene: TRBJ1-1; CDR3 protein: CASSLDRGAEAFF; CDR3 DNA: TGTGCCAGCAGCCTGGACAGGGGGGCTGAAGCTTTCTTT
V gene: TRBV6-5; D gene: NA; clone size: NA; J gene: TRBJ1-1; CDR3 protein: CASSYAGLNTEAFF; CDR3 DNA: TGTGCCAGCAGTTATGCAGGCCTGAACACTGAAGCTTTCTTT
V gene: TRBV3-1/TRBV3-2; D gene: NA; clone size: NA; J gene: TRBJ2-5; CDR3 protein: CASSLDENPGARETQYF; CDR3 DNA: TGTGCCAGCAGCCTCGATGAGAACCCCGGAGCCCGGGAGACCCAGTACTTC
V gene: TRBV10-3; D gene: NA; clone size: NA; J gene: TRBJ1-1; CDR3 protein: CAISESIGTQAFF; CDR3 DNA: TGTGCCATCAGTGAGTCTATCGGGACTCAAGCTTTCTTT
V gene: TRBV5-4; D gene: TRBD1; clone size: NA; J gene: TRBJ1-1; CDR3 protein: CASRPGQSPSAFF; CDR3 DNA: TGTGCCAGCAGACCGGGACAGAGTCCGTCGGCTTTCTTT
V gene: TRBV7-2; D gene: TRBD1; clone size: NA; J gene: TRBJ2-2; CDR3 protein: CASSPGGGGDTGELFF; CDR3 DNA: TGTGCCAGCAGCCCAGGGGGCGGTGGTGACACCGGGGAGCTGTTTTTT
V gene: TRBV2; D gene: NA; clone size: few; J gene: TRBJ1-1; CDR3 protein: CASRQTVMNTEAFF; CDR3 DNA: TGTGCCAGCAGGCAGACAGTCATGAACACTGAAGCTTTCTTT
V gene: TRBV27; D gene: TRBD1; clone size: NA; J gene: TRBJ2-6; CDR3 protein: CASSSPTGAGSGANVLTF; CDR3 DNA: TGTGCCAGCAGTTCACCTACAGGGGCCGGCTCTGGGGCCAACGTCCTGACTTTC
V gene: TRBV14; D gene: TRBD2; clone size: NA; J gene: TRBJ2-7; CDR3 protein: CASSQLAGVRTYEQYF; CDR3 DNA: TGTGCCAGCAGCCAACTAGCGGGAGTCAGGACCTACGAGCAGTACTTC
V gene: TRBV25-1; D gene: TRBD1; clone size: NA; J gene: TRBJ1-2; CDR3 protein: CASSDPDRVNGYTF; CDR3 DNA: TGTGCCAGCAGTGACCCCGACAGGGTAAATGGCTACACCTTC
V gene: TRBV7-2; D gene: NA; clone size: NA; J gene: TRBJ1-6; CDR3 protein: CASSLDRNSPLHF; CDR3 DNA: TGTGCCAGCAGCTTAGACCGGAATTCACCCCTCCACTTT
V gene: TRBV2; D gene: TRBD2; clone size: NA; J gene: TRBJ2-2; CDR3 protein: CASSKERTSPITGELFF; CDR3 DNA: TGTGCCAGCAGTAAAGAACGGACTAGCCCCATAACCGGGGAGCTGTTTTTT
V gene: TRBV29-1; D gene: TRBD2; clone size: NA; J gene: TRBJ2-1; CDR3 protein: CSVLTSGISSYNEQFF; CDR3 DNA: TGCAGCGTTTTGACTAGCGGGATCAGCTCCTACAATGAGCAGTTCTTC
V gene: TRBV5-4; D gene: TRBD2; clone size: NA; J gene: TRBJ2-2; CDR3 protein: CASSLPGLAGTTGELFF; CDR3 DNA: TGTGCCAGCAGCTTGCCCGGACTAGCGGGAACAACCGGGGAGCTGTTTTTT
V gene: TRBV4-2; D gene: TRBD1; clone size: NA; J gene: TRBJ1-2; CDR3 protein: CASSQEGGTGNFGGYTF; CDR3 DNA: TGTGCCAGCAGCCAAGAGGGAGGGACAGGGAATTTTGGTGGCTACACCTTC
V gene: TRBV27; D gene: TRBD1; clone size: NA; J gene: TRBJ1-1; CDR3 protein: CASTRQGSTEAFF; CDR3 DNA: TGTGCCAGCACCAGACAGGGGTCAACTGAAGCTTTCTTT
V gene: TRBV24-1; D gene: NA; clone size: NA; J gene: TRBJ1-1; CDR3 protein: CATSDRQETEAFF; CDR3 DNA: TGTGCCACCAGTGATCGACAGGAGACTGAAGCTTTCTTT
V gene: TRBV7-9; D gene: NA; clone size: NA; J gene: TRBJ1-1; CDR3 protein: CASSLVADEAFF; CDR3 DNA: TGTGCCAGCAGCTTAGTGGCAGATGAAGCTTTCTTT
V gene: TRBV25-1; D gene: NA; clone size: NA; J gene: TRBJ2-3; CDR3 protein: CASSSSRGGTDTQYF; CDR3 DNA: TGTGCCAGCAGTTCCTCCCGGGGAGGTACAGATACGCAGTATTTT
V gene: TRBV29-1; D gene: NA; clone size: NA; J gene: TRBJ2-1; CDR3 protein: CSVGGTLDNEQFF; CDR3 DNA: TGCAGCGTTGGAGGGACTTTAGACAATGAGCAGTTCTTC